This T cell receptor (beta chain) was sequenced during a study of cytomegalovirus exposure and HLA in healthy donors. Study-wide results and caveats: It has been reported that TCR beta sequences accurately predicted the HLA-A and HLA-B alleles of most subjects.

Trimming removed 4 bases from V and 0 bases from J; junction bases left unmatched: 5. The CDR3 sequence is 15 residues long. Per germline, CDR1 SGHAT and CDR2 FQNNGV. The PCR used 60 Vbeta and 13 Jbeta primers. Using immunoSEQ multiplex PCR, the repertoire was profiled, and TCRdb retains in-frame clones only, with some absent. Of approximately 170,000 clones detected, roughly 80% appear once; the ten largest clones hold approximately 1.2%. This clone showed up just once. Its specificity is unknown. This receptor was identified in a man aged 45 to 65 in good health and CMV-seropositive. The chain employs TRBV11-2 and TRBJ2-5; TRBD2 matches at 7 bases. The material sequenced was PBMCs. CDR3 loop: CASSSLLANQETQYF. The DNA for the CDR3 is TGTGCCAGCAGCTCCTTACTAGCGAACCAAGAGACCCAGTACTTC. Full variable domain (outside the CDR3, taken from reference TRBV11-2 and TRBJ2-5): EAGVAQSPRYKIIEKRQSVAFWCNPISGHATLYWYQQILGQGPKLLIQFQNNGVVDDSQLPKDRFSAERLKGVDSTLKIQPAKLEDSAVYLCASSSLLANQETQYFGPGTRLLVL.